This T cell receptor (beta chain) was obtained from a study of response to subunit inactivated influenza vaccine. General study findings and limits: Seasonal influenza vaccination, on each occasion, was suggested by the authors to recruit few new T cells.

A single record per CDR3 protein comes from TCRdb applying MiXCR to the RT-PCR reads. Of about 780,000 distinct CDR3 sequences listed, under 20% are singletons. J gave up 0 bases and V 4 bases, and 9 bases lay outside the gene matches. The CDR3 contains 15 residues. The germline gives CDR1 DFQATT, CDR2 SNEGSKA (reference sequence). This clonotype was counted between two and nine times. What it binds is not known. This TCR derives from a man aged 45 to 65 who received an inactivated influenza vaccine. V gene TRBV20-1 combines with J gene TRBJ2-7; 7 bases map to TRBD2. Source: PBMCs from blood, taken 4 to 6 days after vaccination. The CDR3 coding sequence is TGCAGTGCTAAAGACCCAGCGGGGAGCTCCTACGAGCAGTACTTC. Translation gives CSAKDPAGSSYEQYF.